This record looks at one T cell receptor beta chain sequence and its context. This specimen belongs to a study of response to subunit inactivated influenza vaccine. TCRdb re-called the RT-PCR reads with MiXCR, one entry per CDR3 protein. The sample contains 500,000 to 600,000 distinct CDR3 sequences, 14% of which appear only once. Germline V gives CDR1 SNHLY, CDR2 FYNNEI. Trimming at V came to 11 bases and at J to 3 bases, leaving 15 bases not matched to a gene. The length of the CDR3 is 15 residues. This receptor was taken from a middle-aged man who received an inactivated influenza vaccine. This sequence joins TRBV2 and TRBJ2-7; 8 nucleotides line up with TRBD1. This specimen consisted of PBMCs from blood, obtained 11 to 12 days after vaccination. The CDR3 nucleotides read TGTGCCGGAAGAACCGGGACAGGTTGGATCTACGAGCAGTACTTC. Translation: CAGRTGTGWIYEQYF.